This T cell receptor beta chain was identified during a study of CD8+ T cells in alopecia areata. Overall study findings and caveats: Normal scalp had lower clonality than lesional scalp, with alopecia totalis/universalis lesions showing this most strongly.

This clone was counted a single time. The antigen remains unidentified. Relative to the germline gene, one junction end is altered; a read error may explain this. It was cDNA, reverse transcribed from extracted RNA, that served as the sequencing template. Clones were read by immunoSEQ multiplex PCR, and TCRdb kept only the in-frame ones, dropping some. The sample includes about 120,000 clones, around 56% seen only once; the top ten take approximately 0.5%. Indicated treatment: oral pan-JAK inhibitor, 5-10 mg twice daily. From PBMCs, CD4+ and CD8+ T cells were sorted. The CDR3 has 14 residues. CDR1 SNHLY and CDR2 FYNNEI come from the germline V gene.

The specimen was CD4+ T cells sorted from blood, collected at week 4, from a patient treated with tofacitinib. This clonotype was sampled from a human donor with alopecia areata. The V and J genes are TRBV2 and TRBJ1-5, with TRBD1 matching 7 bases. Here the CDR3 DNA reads TGTGCCAGCAGTGTCCGGGACAGCACTCAGCCCCAGCATTTT. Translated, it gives CASSVRDSTQPQHF.